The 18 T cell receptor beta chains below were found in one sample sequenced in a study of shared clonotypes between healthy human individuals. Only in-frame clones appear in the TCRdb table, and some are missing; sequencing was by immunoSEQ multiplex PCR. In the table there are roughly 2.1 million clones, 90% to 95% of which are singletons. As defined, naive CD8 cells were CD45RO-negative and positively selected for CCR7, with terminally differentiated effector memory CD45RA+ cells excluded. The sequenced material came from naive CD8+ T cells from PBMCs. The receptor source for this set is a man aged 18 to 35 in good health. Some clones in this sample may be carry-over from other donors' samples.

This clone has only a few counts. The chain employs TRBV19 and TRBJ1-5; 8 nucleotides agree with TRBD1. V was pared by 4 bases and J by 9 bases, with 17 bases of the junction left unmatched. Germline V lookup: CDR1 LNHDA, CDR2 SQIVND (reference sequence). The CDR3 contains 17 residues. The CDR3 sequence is CASSTPGQGGFVSPQHF. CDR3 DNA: TGTGCCAGTAGTACTCCTGGACAGGGAGGCTTCGTATCGCCCCAGCATTTT.

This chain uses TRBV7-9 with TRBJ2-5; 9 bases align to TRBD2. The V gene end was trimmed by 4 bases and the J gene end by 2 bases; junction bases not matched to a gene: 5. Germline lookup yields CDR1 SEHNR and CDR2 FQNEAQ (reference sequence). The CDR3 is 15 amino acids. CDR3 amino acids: CASSSGTSYQETQYF. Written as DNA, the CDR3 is TGTGCCAGCAGCTCGGGGACTAGCTATCAAGAGACCCAGTACTTC.

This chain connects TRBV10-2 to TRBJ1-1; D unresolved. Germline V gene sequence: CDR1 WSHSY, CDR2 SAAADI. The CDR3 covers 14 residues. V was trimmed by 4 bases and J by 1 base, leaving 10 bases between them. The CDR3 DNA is TGCGCCAGCAGTGTCGCGGTATCGAACACTGAAGCTTTCTTT. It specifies CASSVAVSNTEAFF.

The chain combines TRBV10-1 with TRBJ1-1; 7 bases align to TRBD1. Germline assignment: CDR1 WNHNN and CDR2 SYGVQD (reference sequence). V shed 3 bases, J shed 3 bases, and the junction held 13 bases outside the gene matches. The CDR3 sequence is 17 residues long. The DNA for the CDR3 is TGCGCCAGCAGTGACGACAGGGAGGTGACGGGTGACACTGAAGCTTTCTTT. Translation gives CASSDDREVTGDTEAFF.

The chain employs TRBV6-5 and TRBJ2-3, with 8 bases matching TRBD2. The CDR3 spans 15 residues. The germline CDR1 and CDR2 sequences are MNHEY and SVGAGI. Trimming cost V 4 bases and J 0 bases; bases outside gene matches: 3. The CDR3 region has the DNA TGTGCCAGCAGTTCGGAGCGGGAGAGCACAGATACGCAGTATTTT. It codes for CASSSERESTDTQYF.

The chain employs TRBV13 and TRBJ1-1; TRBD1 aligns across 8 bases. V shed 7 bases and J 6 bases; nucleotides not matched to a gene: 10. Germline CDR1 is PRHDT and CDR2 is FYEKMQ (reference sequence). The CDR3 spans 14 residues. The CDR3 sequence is CASTERQGRPEAFF. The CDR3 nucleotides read TGTGCCAGCACCGAAAGACAGGGGAGGCCTGAAGCTTTCTTT.

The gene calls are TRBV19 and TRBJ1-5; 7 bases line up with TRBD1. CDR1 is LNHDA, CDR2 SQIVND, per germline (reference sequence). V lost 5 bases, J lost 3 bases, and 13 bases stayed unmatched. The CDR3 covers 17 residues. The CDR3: CASSRDRAGPFNQPQHF. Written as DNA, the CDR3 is TGTGCCAGTAGTCGCGACAGGGCTGGTCCCTTCAATCAGCCCCAGCATTTT.

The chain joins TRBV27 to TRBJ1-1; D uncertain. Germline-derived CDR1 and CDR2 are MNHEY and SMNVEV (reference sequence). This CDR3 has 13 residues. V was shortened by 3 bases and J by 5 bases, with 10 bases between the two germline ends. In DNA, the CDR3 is TGTGCCAGCAGTTTCACCGAGGTTACTGAAGCTTTCTTT. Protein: CASSFTEVTEAFF.

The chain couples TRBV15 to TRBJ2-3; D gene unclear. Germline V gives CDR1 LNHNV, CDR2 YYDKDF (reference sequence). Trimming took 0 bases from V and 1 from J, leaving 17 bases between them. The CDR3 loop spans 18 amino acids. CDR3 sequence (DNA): TGTGCCACCAGCAGAGATCCGGATTTGGCCGGGCGCACAGATACGCAGTATTTT. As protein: CATSRDPDLAGRTDTQYF.

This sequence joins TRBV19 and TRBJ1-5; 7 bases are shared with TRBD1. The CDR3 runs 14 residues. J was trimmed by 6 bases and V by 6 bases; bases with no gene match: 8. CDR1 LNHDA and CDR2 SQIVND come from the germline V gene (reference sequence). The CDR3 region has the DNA TGTGCCAGTAGCCTAGACAGGGTCGGTCAGCCCCAGCATTTT. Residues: CASSLDRVGQPQHF.

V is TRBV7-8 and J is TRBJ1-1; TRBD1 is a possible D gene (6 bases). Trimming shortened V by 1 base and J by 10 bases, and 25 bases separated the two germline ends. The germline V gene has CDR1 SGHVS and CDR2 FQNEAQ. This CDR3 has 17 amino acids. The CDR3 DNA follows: TGTGCCAGCAGCTTAGAGTTGACGCTGTCAGGGGACTTGGGAGCTTTCTTT. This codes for CASSLELTLSGDLGAFF.

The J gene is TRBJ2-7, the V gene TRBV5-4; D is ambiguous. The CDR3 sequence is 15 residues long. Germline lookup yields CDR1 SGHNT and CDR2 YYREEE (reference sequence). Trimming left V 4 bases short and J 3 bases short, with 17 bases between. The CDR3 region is CASSPMVGPGYEQYF. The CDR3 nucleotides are TGTGCCAGCAGCCCGATGGTTGGTCCAGGCTACGAGCAGTACTTC.

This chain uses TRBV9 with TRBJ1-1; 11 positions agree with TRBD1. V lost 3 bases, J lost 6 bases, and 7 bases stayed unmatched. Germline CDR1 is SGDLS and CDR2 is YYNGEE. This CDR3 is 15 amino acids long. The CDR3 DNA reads TGTGCCAGCAGCGCCCGGGACAGGGGGAGCGCTGAAGCTTTCTTT. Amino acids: CASSARDRGSAEAFF. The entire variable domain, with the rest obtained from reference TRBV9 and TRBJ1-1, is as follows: DSGVTQTPKHLITATGQRVTLRCSPRSGDLSVYWYQQSLDQGLQFLIQYYNGEERAKGNILERFSAQQFPDLHSELNLSSLELGDSALYFCASSARDRGSAEAFFGQGTRLTVV.

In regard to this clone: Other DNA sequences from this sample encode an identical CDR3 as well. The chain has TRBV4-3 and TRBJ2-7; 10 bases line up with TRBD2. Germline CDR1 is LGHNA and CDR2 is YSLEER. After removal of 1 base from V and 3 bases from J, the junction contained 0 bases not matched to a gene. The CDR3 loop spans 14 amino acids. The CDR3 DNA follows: TGCGCCAGCAGCCAAGGGACTAGCGGCTACGAGCAGTACTTC. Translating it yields CASSQGTSGYEQYF.

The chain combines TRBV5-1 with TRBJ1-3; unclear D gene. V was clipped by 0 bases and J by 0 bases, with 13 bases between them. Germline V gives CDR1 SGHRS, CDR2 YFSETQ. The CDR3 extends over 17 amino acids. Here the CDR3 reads CASSLERRSSSGNTIYF. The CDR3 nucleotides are TGCGCCAGCAGCTTGGAGCGTCGGTCGAGCTCTGGAAACACCATATATTTT.

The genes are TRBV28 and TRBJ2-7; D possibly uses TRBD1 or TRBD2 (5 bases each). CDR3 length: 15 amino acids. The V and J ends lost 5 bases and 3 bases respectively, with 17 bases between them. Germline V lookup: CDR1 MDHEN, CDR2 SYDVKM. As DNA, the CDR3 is TGTGCCAGCAGTCAATCCCCCGGGACGGACTACGAGCAGTACTTC. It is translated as CASSQSPGTDYEQYF. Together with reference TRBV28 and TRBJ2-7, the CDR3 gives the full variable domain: DVKVTQSSRYLVKRTGEKVFLECVQDMDHENMFWYRQDPGLGLRLIYFSYDVKMKEKGDIPEGYSVSREKKERFSLILESASTNQTSMYLCASSQSPGTDYEQYFGPGTRLTVT.

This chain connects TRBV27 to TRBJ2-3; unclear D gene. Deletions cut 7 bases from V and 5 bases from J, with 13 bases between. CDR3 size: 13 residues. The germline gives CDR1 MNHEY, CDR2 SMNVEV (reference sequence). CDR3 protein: CASIGSKIDTQYF. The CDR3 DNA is TGTGCCAGCATAGGGTCGAAGATAGATACGCAGTATTTT.

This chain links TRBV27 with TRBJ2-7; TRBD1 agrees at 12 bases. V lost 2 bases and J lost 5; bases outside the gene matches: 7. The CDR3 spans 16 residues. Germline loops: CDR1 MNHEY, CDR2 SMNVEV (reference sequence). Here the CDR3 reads CASSLGRGTGGHEQYF. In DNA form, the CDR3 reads TGTGCCAGCAGTTTAGGGAGGGGGACAGGGGGCCACGAGCAGTACTTC.